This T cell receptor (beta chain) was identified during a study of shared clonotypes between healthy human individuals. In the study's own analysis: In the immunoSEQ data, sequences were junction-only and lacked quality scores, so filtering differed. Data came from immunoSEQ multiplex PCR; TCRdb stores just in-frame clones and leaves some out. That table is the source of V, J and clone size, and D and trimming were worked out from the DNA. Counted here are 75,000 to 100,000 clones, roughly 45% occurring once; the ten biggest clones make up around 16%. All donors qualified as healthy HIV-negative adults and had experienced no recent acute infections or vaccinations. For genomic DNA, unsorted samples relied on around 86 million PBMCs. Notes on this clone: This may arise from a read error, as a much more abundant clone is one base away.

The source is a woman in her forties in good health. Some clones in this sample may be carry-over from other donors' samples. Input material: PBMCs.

The CDR3 loop is CAWSQQETQYF. The CDR3 DNA follows: TGTGCCTGGAGTCAACAAGAGACCCAGTACTTC. This sequence joins TRBV30 and TRBJ2-5; D call uncertain. The CDR3 covers 11 residues. V lost 2 bases, J lost 2 bases, and 3 bases lay in between. Germline assignment: CDR1 GTSNPN and CDR2 SVGIG (reference sequence).